Below, 27 T cell receptor beta chains from the same sample are listed, as sequenced in a study of cytomegalovirus exposure and HLA in healthy donors. 13 Jbeta primers and 60 Vbeta primers were used for the PCR. Here immunoSEQ multiplex PCR was the method, and the copy in TCRdb shows in-frame clones only, minus some. In the table there are 100,000 to 150,000 clones, around 74% of which are singletons. The sequencing sample was made of PBMCs. Receptors originate from a male donor in good health and CMV-seronegative.

This clone was counted once. The chain has TRBV11-1 and TRBJ2-1; no clear D. Germline V CDR1 and CDR2: SGHAT, FQDESV (reference sequence). The V end lost 5 bases, the J end lost 5 bases, and 10 bases lay between the germline ends. This CDR3 has 13 amino acids. The CDR3 region is CASSGPGDNEQFF. CDR3 DNA: TGTGCCAGCAGCGGCCCTGGAGACAATGAGCAGTTCTTC.

The rearrangement links TRBV18 to TRBJ1-4; D may be TRBD1 (6 bases). Germline assignment: CDR1 KGHSH and CDR2 LQKENI. The CDR3 spans 14 residues. Trimming stripped 3 bases from V and 4 bases from J, with 9 bases between. CDR3: CASSPDRLNEKLFF. The CDR3 DNA is TGTGCCAGCTCACCCGACAGGCTTAATGAAAAACTGTTTTTT. Together with reference TRBV18 and TRBJ1-4, the CDR3 gives the full variable domain: NAGVMQNPRHLVRRRGQEARLRCSPMKGHSHVYWYRQLPEEGLKFMVYLQKENIIDESGMPKERFSAEFPKEGPSILRIQQVVRGDSAAYFCASSPDRLNEKLFFGSGTQLSVL.

CDR3 DNA sequence: TGTGCCAGCAGGCGGGCTAGCGGGGCCCTTATTAACTCCGAGCAGTACTTC. Translating it yields CASRRASGALINSEQYF. V is TRBV2 and J is TRBJ2-7, with TRBD2 matching 9 bases. In germline, CDR1 is SNHLY, CDR2 FYNNEI. The CDR3 consists of 17 residues. Losses at the gene ends were 6 bases for V and 6 bases for J; bases not matched to a gene: 18.

This clone was seen only once. This chain connects TRBV6-6 to TRBJ1-1; TRBD1 aligns across 7 bases. CDR1 is MNHNY, CDR2 SVGAGI, per germline (reference sequence). With 6 bases clipped from V and 8 bases from J, the junction kept 6 bases outside the gene matches. The CDR3 sequence is 12 residues long. The CDR3 spells CASRPRDSEAFF. The CDR3 nucleotides are TGTGCCAGCAGACCCCGGGACAGCGAAGCTTTCTTT.

The V and J genes are TRBV6-1 and TRBJ2-7, with 7 bases aligning to TRBD1. Germline assignment: CDR1 MNHNS and CDR2 SASEGT. Losses at the gene ends were 7 bases for V and 3 bases for J; bases not matched to a gene: 3. The CDR3 has 12 residues. The DNA of the CDR3 is TGTGCCAGCATGGGACAGAACTACGAGCAGTACTTC. This gives the protein CASMGQNYEQYF.

The sample holds a few counts of this clone. The chain has TRBV5-4 and TRBJ1-1; D remains unclear. Germline values: CDR1 SGHNT, CDR2 YYREEE (reference sequence). V dropped 0 bases and J dropped 3 bases, with 6 bases sitting between them. The CDR3 is made up of 13 amino acids. The CDR3 here is CASSLASYTEAFF. The CDR3 region has the DNA TGTGCCAGCAGCTTGGCCTCCTACACTGAAGCTTTCTTT.

The chain couples TRBV19 to TRBJ1-2; 7 bases agree with TRBD1. CDR1 is LNHDA, CDR2 SQIVND, per germline (reference sequence). V was clipped by 4 bases and J by 4 bases; unmatched bases: 9. The CDR3 runs to 15 residues. The CDR3 region is CASSNLQGSGYGYTF. CDR3 sequence (DNA): TGTGCCAGTAGTAACTTACAGGGGAGCGGCTATGGCTACACCTTC.

This clone came up a few times. The V gene is TRBV28, the J gene TRBJ1-2; 7 bases are shared with TRBD1. Germline V gene sequence: CDR1 MDHEN, CDR2 SYDVKM. The V and J ends lost 4 bases and 8 bases, in that order; junction bases with no gene match: 7. The CDR3 has 13 amino acids. CDR3 bases: TGTGCCAGCAGTTCGGGACAGCGAAGGGGCTACACCTTC. Protein sequence: CASSSGQRRGYTF.

The rearrangement uses TRBV7-3 and TRBJ2-6, with 9 positions matching TRBD1. V was clipped by 2 bases and J by 4 bases; unmatched bases: 6. The CDR3 has 17 amino acids. Per germline, CDR1 SGHTA and CDR2 FQGTGA. CDR3 coding DNA: TGTGCCAGCAGCTTAGGGACAGGGTATCCAGGGGCCAACGTCCTGACTTTC. This gives the protein CASSLGTGYPGANVLTF.

Comments on this clone: The sample contains more than one DNA sequence encoding this CDR3. V usage is TRBV11-2 and J usage is TRBJ2-1, with 10 bases aligning to TRBD2. The CDR3 contains 18 residues. The germline CDR1 and CDR2 sequences are SGHAT and FQNNGV. Trimming cost V 3 bases and J 4 bases; bases outside gene matches: 12. CDR3 region: CASSFPLGSGGTYNEQFF. CDR3 DNA: TGTGCCAGCAGCTTCCCACTTGGTAGCGGGGGGACTTACAATGAGCAGTTCTTC.

The rearrangement joins TRBV21-1 to TRBJ1-5. TRBV21-1 is assigned pseudogene status. The CDR3 is 19 residues long. CDR3 sequence reads: CASSPLGGRAGYGNQPQHF. For the CDR3, the DNA is TGTGCCAGCAGCCCCCTCGGGGGGAGGGCGGGGTACGGCAATCAGCCCCAGCATTTT.

The genes are TRBV7-9 and TRBJ2-1; 10 positions match TRBD2. Germline V lookup: CDR1 SEHNR, CDR2 FQNEAQ (reference sequence). This CDR3 comprises 17 residues. V shed 0 bases and J 9 bases; nucleotides not matched to a gene: 11. CDR3 protein: CASSLAGVASGRFEQFF. The CDR3 DNA reads TGTGCCAGCAGCTTAGCAGGTGTGGCTAGCGGGAGATTTGAGCAGTTCTTC. The full variable domain, rest sourced from reference TRBV7-9 and TRBJ2-1, is DTGVSQNPRHKITKRGQNVTFRCDPISEHNRLYWYRQTLGQGPEFLTYFQNEAQLEKSRLLSDRFSAERPKGSFSTLEIQRTEQGDSAMYLCASSLAGVASGRFEQFFGPGTRLTVL.

This clone turned up a few times. This chain connects TRBV19 to TRBJ2-1, with D tentatively TRBD1 (5 bases). V lost 3 bases and J lost 8, with 11 bases in between. Germline V lookup: CDR1 LNHDA, CDR2 SQIVND (reference sequence). There are 13 residues in the CDR3. This chain's CDR3 is CASSMGQADEQFF. The CDR3 DNA reads as TGTGCCAGTAGTATGGGGCAGGCGGATGAGCAGTTCTTC. Full variable domain (missing parts from reference TRBV19 and TRBJ2-1): DGGITQSPKYLFRKEGQNVTLSCEQNLNHDAMYWYRQDPGQGLRLIYYSQIVNDFQKGDIAEGYSVSREKKESFPLTVTSAQKNPTAFYLCASSMGQADEQFFGPGTRLTVL.

Comment on this clone: One junction end does not reproduce the germline sequence, and a read error may be involved. J is TRBJ2-7 and V is TRBV7-9; the D is unclear. The germline V gene encodes CDR1 SEHNR and CDR2 FQNEAQ (reference sequence). The CDR3 totals 13 residues. The CDR3 reads CSSSFQKVYEQYF. CDR3 coding DNA: TGTTCCAGCAGCTTCCAGAAAGTATACGAGCAGTACTTC. Full variable domain (rest looked up from reference TRBV7-9 and TRBJ2-7): DTGVSQNPRHKITKRGQNVTFRCDPISEHNRLYWYRQTLGQGPEFLTYFQNEAQLEKSRLLSDRFSAERPKGSFSTLEIQRTEQGDSAMYLCSSSFQKVYEQYFGPGTRLTVT.

Only one count was recorded for this clone. The chain is built from TRBV18 and TRBJ1-3, with TRBD1 matching over 7 bases. This CDR3 has 16 residues. CDR1 is KGHSH and CDR2 is LQKENI in the germline V gene. The V gene end was trimmed by 3 bases and the J gene end by 4 bases; junction bases not matched to a gene: 9. The CDR3 DNA sequence: TGTGCCAGCTCACCTCAAGAAAGGGACAGAGGAAACACCATATATTTT. It translates to CASSPQERDRGNTIYF. The variable domain in full, completed from reference TRBV18 and TRBJ1-3, reads NAGVMQNPRHLVRRRGQEARLRCSPMKGHSHVYWYRQLPEEGLKFMVYLQKENIIDESGMPKERFSAEFPKEGPSILRIQQVVRGDSAAYFCASSPQERDRGNTIYFGEGSWLTVV.

In its sample, this clone was seen a few times. V gene TRBV30 combines with J gene TRBJ2-7; 11 bases agree with TRBD2. Looked up from germline, CDR1 is GTSNPN and CDR2 is SVGIG (reference sequence). After removal of 0 bases from V and 7 bases from J, the junction contained 5 bases not matched to a gene. The CDR3 has 14 residues. This chain's CDR3 is CAWSVLAGAREQYF. DNA for the CDR3: TGTGCCTGGAGTGTACTAGCGGGAGCCCGAGAGCAGTACTTC.

This rearrangement joins TRBV6-5 to TRBJ1-1; D gene uncertain. CDR1 and CDR2 from the germline V gene are MNHEY and SVGAGI. The CDR3 runs to 12 residues. The V and J ends lost 3 bases and 4 bases respectively, with 6 bases between them. The CDR3 sequence: CASSYGSTEAFF. Here the CDR3 DNA reads TGTGCCAGCAGTTATGGGAGCACTGAAGCTTTCTTT.

This chain uses TRBV9 with TRBJ2-6; TRBD1 is a possible D gene (5 bases). Trimming took off 3 bases at V and 0 bases at J, with 13 bases between the two ends. The CDR3 extends over 17 amino acids. Per the germline V gene, CDR1 is SGDLS and CDR2 is YYNGEE. The CDR3 here is CASSAGHRNSGANVLTF. The CDR3 nucleotides are TGTGCCAGCAGCGCCGGACATAGAAACTCTGGGGCCAACGTCCTGACTTTC. Complete variable domain (other parts from reference TRBV9 and TRBJ2-6): DSGVTQTPKHLITATGQRVTLRCSPRSGDLSVYWYQQSLDQGLQFLIQYYNGEERAKGNILERFSAQQFPDLHSELNLSSLELGDSALYFCASSAGHRNSGANVLTFGAGSRLTVL.

This sequence joins TRBV28 and TRBJ2-7, with TRBD2 identical over 7 bases. The CDR3 is 16 amino acids. V trimming: 5 bases; J trimming: 0 bases; junction bases outside the gene matches: 10. In germline, CDR1 is MDHEN, CDR2 SYDVKM. CDR3 amino acids: CASSGPGTTTSYEQYF. CDR3 DNA: TGTGCCAGCAGTGGCCCCGGGACTACCACCTCCTACGAGCAGTACTTC. The whole variable domain, filled in from reference TRBV28 and TRBJ2-7, reads DVKVTQSSRYLVKRTGEKVFLECVQDMDHENMFWYRQDPGLGLRLIYFSYDVKMKEKGDIPEGYSVSREKKERFSLILESASTNQTSMYLCASSGPGTTTSYEQYFGPGTRLTVT.

The V and J genes are TRBV7-6 and TRBJ2-6; TRBD1 matches 9 bases. V lost 5 bases to trimming and J lost 1 base; unmatched junction nucleotides: 15. From germline, CDR1 is SGHVS and CDR2 FNYEAQ. There are 20 residues in the CDR3. In DNA, the CDR3 is TGTGCCAGCAGCCTAAAAGGCTCGGGACAGGGAATTTCTGGGGCCAACGTCCTGACTTTC. It encodes CASSLKGSGQGISGANVLTF.

The chain recombines TRBV18 with TRBJ2-7; TRBD2 matches 8 bases. The CDR3 loop spans 17 amino acids. CDR1 KGHSH and CDR2 LQKENI come from the germline V gene. With 2 bases clipped from V and 4 bases from J, the junction kept 13 bases outside the gene matches. CDR3 sequence: CASSPVAPTGGPYEQYF. The CDR3 DNA sequence: TGTGCCAGCTCACCAGTTGCCCCCACGGGAGGGCCTTACGAGCAGTACTTC.

The genes are TRBV30 and TRBJ1-1; TRBD1 agrees at 10 bases. This CDR3 region has 13 residues. With 8 bases clipped from V and 2 bases from J, the junction kept 5 bases outside the gene matches. Germline V gene data show CDR1 as GTSNPN and CDR2 as SVGIG (reference sequence). This chain's CDR3 is CAGTGDHNTEAFF. The CDR3 DNA sequence: TGTGCCGGGACAGGGGATCACAACACTGAAGCTTTCTTT.

The chain uses TRBV21-1 and TRBJ1-2; the DNA was not used to check the table's D call, TRBD1. TRBV21-1 counts as a pseudogene. The CDR3 spans 15 residues. The CDR3 nucleotides are TGTGCCAGCAGCAAAGGCCCACAGGGGGCGGATGGCTACACCTTC. It translates to CASSKGPQGADGYTF.

The chain carries TRBV11-2 and TRBJ2-1; 11 bases are a match to TRBD2. The J segment lost 4 bases and the V segment lost 0 bases, leaving 11 bases of the junction unmatched. The CDR3 consists of 19 residues. CDR1 and CDR2 (germline): SGHAT, FQNNGV. DNA of the CDR3: TGTGCCAGCAGCTTAGATGGTCGGCGGACTAGCGGGTCTTACAATGAGCAGTTCTTC. Translation gives CASSLDGRRTSGSYNEQFF.

The chain is built from TRBV6-5 and TRBJ2-2; a weak D match, TRBD1 (6 bases). V lost 4 bases to trimming and J lost 1 base, with 7 bases between them. The CDR3 runs 14 residues. The germline V gene encodes CDR1 MNHEY and CDR2 SVGAGI. CDR3 sequence: CASSSRGNTGELFF. The DNA of the CDR3 is TGTGCCAGCAGTTCCAGGGGGAACACCGGGGAGCTGTTTTTT.

The rearrangement uses TRBV5-4 and TRBJ2-2; TRBD2 might be the D (6 bases). Germline CDR1 reads SGHNT; CDR2 reads YYREEE (reference sequence). CDR3 length: 14 residues. Trimming removed 1 base from V and 6 bases from J, with 10 bases in between. The CDR3 protein is CASSLRGMAGELFF. The CDR3 bases are TGTGCCAGCAGCTTGCGGGGGATGGCCGGGGAGCTGTTTTTT.

CDR3 sequence: CASREGGRGGTDTQYF. The CDR3 nucleotides read TGTGCCAGCAGGGAGGGCGGTAGGGGTGGCACAGATACGCAGTATTTT. The chain uses TRBV5-6 and TRBJ2-3; TRBD2 might be the D (6 bases). Germline values: CDR1 SGHDT, CDR2 YYEEEE. The CDR3 has 16 residues. The ends were cut back, 5 bases at V and 1 base at J, with 17 bases in the middle.